A single sample gave rise to the 7 T cell receptor beta chains below, sequenced in a study of T cell repertoires in cytomegalovirus infection. MiXCR was run by TCRdb on the reads, yielding one entry per CDR3 protein. The sample lists about 900,000 distinct CDR3 sequences, approximately 30% occurring once. These receptors' antigens are unknown. Material: cultured CD8+ T cells from PBMCs, obtained from culture after CMV antigen stimulation. The receptors stem from a human donor in good health (CMV status not recorded). Some clones in this sample may be carry-over from other donors' samples.

The chain employs TRBV6-5 and TRBJ1-5; no definite D call. Germline CDR1 reads MNHEY; CDR2 reads SVGAGI. V lost 7 bases to trimming and J lost 0 bases, with 10 bases between them. The CDR3 loop spans 14 amino acids. CDR3 amino acids: CASNPVGSNQPQHF. The CDR3 DNA reads TGTGCCAGCAACCCCGTCGGTAGCAATCAGCCCCAGCATTTT.

In this sample, this clonotype turned up a few times. Germline is not matched at one junction end, which may reflect a read error. V gene TRBV4-1 combines with J gene TRBJ1-1; D not certain. The CDR3 covers 13 residues. In germline, CDR1 is MGHRA, CDR2 YSYEKL. CDR3 in DNA: TGTGCCAGCAGCCAAAAGATGAACACTGAAGCTTTCTTT. It codes for CASSQKMNTEAFF.

The CDR3 region has the DNA TGCGCCAGCAGCCAAGATCGAGCTAACTATGGCTACACCTTC. Residues: CASSQDRANYGYTF. The gene calls are TRBV4-1 and TRBJ1-2, with D hard to call. CDR3 length: 14 residues. The V end lost 0 bases, the J end lost 0 bases, and 5 bases lay between the germline ends. Germline V gives CDR1 MGHRA, CDR2 YSYEKL.

This clonotype occurred a few times. The rearrangement uses TRBV19 and TRBJ2-1; D remains unclear. Germline CDR1 reads LNHDA; CDR2 reads SQIVND (reference sequence). Trimming cost V 3 bases and J 7 bases, with 10 bases left between them. The CDR3 totals 13 residues. CDR3 residues: CASSIGSTNEQFF. As DNA, the CDR3 is TGTGCCAGTAGTATCGGCAGTACAAATGAGCAGTTCTTC.

This sequence joins TRBV19 and TRBJ2-7, with D possibly being TRBD1 (6 bases). Germline CDR1 and CDR2: LNHDA and SQIVND (reference sequence). V was clipped by 1 base and J by 3 bases, with 13 bases between them. This CDR3 region has 15 residues. DNA for the CDR3: TGTGCCAGTAGTATAGGGCAGGGGAGCTTCTACGAGCAGTACTTC. It translates to CASSIGQGSFYEQYF.

This clonotype turned up a few times. In DNA, the CDR3 is TGTGCCAGCAGCCTGGGACAGAACCGATTCTCCACCGCGAACACCGGGGAGCTGTTTTTT. Amino acids: CASSLGQNRFSTANTGELFF. The V and J genes are TRBV5-6 and TRBJ2-2; 7 nucleotides match TRBD1. CDR1 is SGHDT, CDR2 YYEEEE, per germline. The J segment lost 0 bases and the V segment lost 4 bases, leaving 18 bases of the junction unmatched. The CDR3 spans 20 residues.

The chain employs TRBV11-2 and TRBJ2-7, with 8 bases identical to TRBD2. CDR3 length: 16 residues. CDR1 and CDR2 from the germline V gene are SGHAT and FQNNGV. J was trimmed by 5 bases and V by 4 bases; bases with no gene match: 13. DNA of the CDR3: TGTGCCAGCAGCTACCGTCGGGGGGGCGTTCGCAACGAGCAGTACTTC. Translation gives CASSYRRGGVRNEQYF.